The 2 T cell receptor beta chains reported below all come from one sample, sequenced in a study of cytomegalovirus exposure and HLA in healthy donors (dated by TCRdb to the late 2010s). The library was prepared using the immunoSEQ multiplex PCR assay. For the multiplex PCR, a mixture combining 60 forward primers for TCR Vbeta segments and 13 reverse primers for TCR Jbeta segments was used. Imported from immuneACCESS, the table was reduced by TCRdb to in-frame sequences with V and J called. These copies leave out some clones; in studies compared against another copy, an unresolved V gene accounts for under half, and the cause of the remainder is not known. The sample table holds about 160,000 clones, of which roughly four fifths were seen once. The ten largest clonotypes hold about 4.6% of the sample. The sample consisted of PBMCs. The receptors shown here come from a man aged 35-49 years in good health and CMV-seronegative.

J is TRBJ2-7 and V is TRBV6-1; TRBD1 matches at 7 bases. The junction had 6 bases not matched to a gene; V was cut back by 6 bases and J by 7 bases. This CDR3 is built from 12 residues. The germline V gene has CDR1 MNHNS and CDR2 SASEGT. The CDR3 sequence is CASSRDSLEQYF. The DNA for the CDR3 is TGTGCCAGCAGCCGGGACAGCCTAGAGCAGTACTTC.

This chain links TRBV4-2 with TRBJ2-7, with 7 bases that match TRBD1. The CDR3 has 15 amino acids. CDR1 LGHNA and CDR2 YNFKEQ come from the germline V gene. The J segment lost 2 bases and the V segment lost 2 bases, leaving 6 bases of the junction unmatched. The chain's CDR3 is CASSQMAGGTYEQYF. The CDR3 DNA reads TGTGCCAGCAGCCAAATGGCAGGGGGAACCTACGAGCAGTACTTC.